This record covers a single T cell receptor (beta chain). The clone's antigen remains unknown. Base qualities were left out, and no much larger clone turns up one base away. The data stem from a study of cytomegalovirus exposure and HLA in healthy donors (dated by TCRdb to about 2017). A note on the overall study: In an earlier analysis of fewer than 750 of the donors, 276 Gb of sequence data and approximately 120 million unique TCR beta sequences from 150 million to 200 million T cells were reported. An early release that covered about 600 HLA-typed donors contained about 290 gigabases of sequencing data and tens of millions of unique TCR sequences. Of the 350 to 400 genotyped donors, 81% fell in the genetic ancestry cluster associated with self-reported Caucasian donors. The study aimed to test whether signatures of past pathogen exposure could be identified by cataloging public T cell receptors. The study profiled the T cell repertoires of 666 subjects by immunosequencing and related them to cytomegalovirus serostatus. Besides the first cohort of roughly 660 subjects, a separate validation cohort made up of 120 different subjects was used. High-throughput TCR immunosequencing, statistical association of individual TCRs with disease status, and machine learning were combined to predict cytomegalovirus infection status. To study patterns of TCR occurrence, a later analysis re-analyzed previously published TCR beta repertoires from 600 to 750 donors and added high-resolution HLA genotyping. Rather than using new phenotypic data, the later analysis identified candidate immune exposures from TCR beta sequences and from how often those sequences occurred across donors. In an earlier analysis of 587 of the donors, high-throughput TCR beta sequencing was used to judge whether each TCR beta V gene segment behaved as functional or pseudogenic. Donor age, sex, ethnicity and CMV serostatus were collected together with the repertoire data. A later genetic analysis took genome-wide SNP genotypes for 398 of the 666 donors and used that subset as a discovery cohort. Every discovery cohort repertoire had been produced on one sequencing platform. HLA typing covered class I and class II loci at four-digit resolution. The number of typed donors differed by locus: roughly 620-630 for A, B, C, DRB1 and DQB1; 500 to 550 for DQA1; about 600 for DPA1; and about 470 for DPB1. Roughly five DR-DQ haplotypes were treated as single units for association and clustering because of strong linkage in the cohort. On average, around 200,000 unique TCR beta nucleotide sequences were sequenced per donor among more than 350 genotyped donors of the cohort, with 15% to 20% of those sequences being non-productive.

Library preparation used the immunoSEQ multiplex PCR assay. The multiplex PCR relied on a mix of 60 forward primers for TCR Vbeta segments and 13 reverse primers for TCR Jbeta segments. The CDR3 region of rearranged TCR beta genes was amplified from genomic DNA by a multiplex PCR assay. The Illumina HiSeq System was used to sequence the amplified TCR beta libraries as 87-base-pair reads. The paper's processing steps were these. A later analysis counted tens of millions of unique TCR beta chains across the 666 repertoires, and around 9.9 million of these chains were shared by at least two donors. Raw reads were error-corrected and collapsed into unique sequences with a nearest-neighbor algorithm that merged closely related sequences to remove PCR and sequencing errors. To assign V, D and J gene segments, CDR3 sequences were aligned to IMGT reference sequences. For a sequence to be retained, a match of at least six nucleotides to both a V gene segment and a J gene segment was required. A rearrangement was called productive if the CDR3 had no stop codons and remained in frame with V and J, and every other rearrangement was called non-productive. CDR3 was defined by IMGT convention, running from the second conserved V-encoded cysteine to the conserved J-encoded phenylalanine. The earlier analysis of 587 of the donors excluded sequences that lacked an unambiguous match to a single V gene segment. An earlier analysis of 587 of the donors classified V segments as functional when productive rearrangements were above 56.7% and as segregating when the standard deviation between donors was above 5%. A statistical classification framework was built for diagnosing cytomegalovirus status from the catalog of TCR beta chain sequences. A later analysis assigned V and J genes by comparing TCR nucleotide sequences with IMGT/GENE-DB human TR gene sequences. Using the TCRdist pipeline, a later analysis assigned CDR3 sequences along with most-parsimonious VDJ recombination scenarios. In a later analysis, every TCR beta chain was defined by the combination of its CDR3 amino acid sequence and its V-gene family, and reads without a unique V-gene family were dropped. As a way to deal with suspected cross-contamination and a sequencing artifact, a later analysis dropped approximately 570 nucleotide sequences that were highly shared and had low generation probability. For each public chain, a later analysis derived a clonal expansion index from normalized ranks of inferred template counts within each repertoire. A later analysis computed generation probabilities with a VDJ recombination model fitted to out-of-frame rearrangements, and checked the results against IGoR. In a later analysis, hypergeometric tests were used to score TCR-TCR, TCR-HLA and TCR-CMV co-occurrence, with a repertoire-size bias correction applied to TCR pairs. A later analysis estimated false discovery rates by permuting HLA or CMV assignments 20 times. In a later analysis, co-occurring TCRs were grouped with DBSCAN, and TCRdist sequence similarity was added when clustering was performed within HLA-allele-positive subsets. Co-occurrence clustering excluded repertoires with fewer than 30,000 or more than 120,000 public chains, plus five with anomalous nucleotide sharing. Entries here come from immuneACCESS through TCRdb and include only in-frame sequences with V and J called. Some clones fail to appear in such tables; in the studies checked, an unresolved V gene covers under half of the shortfall, and the cause of the remainder is unknown. The DNA was the basis for D and trimming; V, J and clone size are from that table. Within this sample are roughly 150,000 clones, with 78% of them counted one time only. Of the sample, more than 1.2% is held by the ten largest clones.

The cohort was made up of around 720 healthy bone marrow donors. At the time of sampling, every cohort member was nominally healthy, though immune exposures that went unrecorded were likely present. The donor was CMV seronegative and belonged to the group of 352 seronegative cohort members. Every donor gave a peripheral blood sample, and the peripheral blood mononuclear cells from that sample were used for TCR beta sequencing. Genomic DNA extraction from the blood cell samples was performed with the Qiagen DNeasy Blood Extraction Kit. Its CDR3 holds 15 amino acids, cysteine through phenylalanine. CDR3 DNA is the only sequence kept; it has 45 bases, read in frame from the first base. CDR1 and CDR2, looked up from the germline V gene, are MDHEN and SYDVKM. Trimming costs V 9 bases and J 0 bases, and their ends lie 18 bases apart. Overall study results and their limits: Assigning TCR associations to individual alleles was difficult when HLA alleles, especially DR and DQ, strongly co-occurred. Because HLA typing was unavailable for some donors at each locus, only the typed subset was used in association tests. According to the authors, the approach could potentially be generalized to other disease states and immunological phenotypes. This cohort had only TCR beta chains sequenced, and the lack of alpha or paired-chain data limited which features could be detected. Some IMGT-functional V segments, including TRBV6-2 and TRBV6-3, could not be told apart with the 87-base-pair reads, so those segments were excluded. Most CMV-associated TCR beta chains appeared to be HLA-restricted in a later analysis, and the HLA associations seemed to be driven largely by CMV exposure. The earlier analysis of approximately 540 of the donors excluded approximately 15 rarely observed V segments, including chromosome 9 orphons, because counts were too low. CMV serostatus was the only immune exposure information available for the cohort. Correlated functional status among segregating V segments might reflect linkage disequilibrium, but an unknown experimental factor could not be ruled out. At a false discovery rate of 0.05, a later analysis linked under 20,000 TCR beta sequences to specific HLA alleles. In an earlier analysis of more than 500 of the donors, most TCR beta V segments appeared in productive rearrangements about 87% or about 30% of the time, broadly matching IMGT annotations. While some public TCRs were present in many individuals, most TCR sequences turned up only very rarely across donors. Roughly uniform sequencing depth across donors was assumed in presence/absence analyses, although this assumption may not hold. Cytomegalovirus status was reported to be diagnosed by the classifier with high specificity and sensitivity in both the original and validation cohorts. The study gave a list of about 150 TCR beta chains associated with cytomegalovirus. In vitro tests confirmed that three of the cytomegalovirus-associated TCR beta chains recognize cytomegalovirus antigens. In a later analysis, HLA-associated TCR beta chains were found to be more clonally expanded and to have lower generation probabilities than equally common non-associated chains. A cluster of highly shared sequence variants was judged likely to be a technical artifact of the sequencing pipeline. According to a later genetic analysis, donors in an Asian-associated ancestry cluster had fewer N-insertions in productive TCRs than the roughly 660-donor mean. A later analysis reported that several top co-occurrence clusters appeared linked to parvovirus B19, influenza, CMV and Epstein-Barr virus. In a later genetic analysis, a missense DCLRE1C variant was associated with V-gene and J-gene trimming of TCR beta chains, and the association was replicated in an independent cohort. A further reported finding was that TCR beta sequences accurately predicted the HLA-A and HLA-B alleles for most subjects in the first cohort. In a later analysis, TCR association rates were found to vary across HLA loci, with the most associated TCRs seen for DRB1 alleles and the fewest for HLA-C alleles.

Sequencing used PBMCs. The chain links TRBV28 with TRBJ2-7; the D region possibly corresponds to TRBD1 (5 bases align). The clonotype originates from a male donor in good health and CMV-seronegative. The nucleotides are TGTGCCAGGTCCTGGTCAGGGTTTCGCTCCTACGAGCAGTACTTC. This yields the protein CARSWSGFRSYEQYF.